This T cell receptor beta chain originates from a study of control samples from healthy donors and cancer patients. CDR1 and CDR2 (germline): SGHVS, FQNEAQ. CDR3 size: 17 residues. The V gene end was trimmed by 1 base and the J gene end by 5 bases; junction bases not matched to a gene: 10. The method was immunoSEQ multiplex PCR; TCRdb's version includes in-frame clones alone and lacks a portion of them. Of about 89,000 clones in the sample, more than 75% were seen once. The chain links TRBV7-8 to TRBJ2-3; TRBD1 matches 9 bases. The specimen sequenced was blood. The sequence was obtained from a woman aged 40 to 49 in good health. CDR3 region: CASSLVVGGTGLDTQYF. As DNA, the CDR3 is TGTGCCAGCAGCTTAGTGGTAGGCGGGACAGGGTTAGATACGCAGTATTTT.